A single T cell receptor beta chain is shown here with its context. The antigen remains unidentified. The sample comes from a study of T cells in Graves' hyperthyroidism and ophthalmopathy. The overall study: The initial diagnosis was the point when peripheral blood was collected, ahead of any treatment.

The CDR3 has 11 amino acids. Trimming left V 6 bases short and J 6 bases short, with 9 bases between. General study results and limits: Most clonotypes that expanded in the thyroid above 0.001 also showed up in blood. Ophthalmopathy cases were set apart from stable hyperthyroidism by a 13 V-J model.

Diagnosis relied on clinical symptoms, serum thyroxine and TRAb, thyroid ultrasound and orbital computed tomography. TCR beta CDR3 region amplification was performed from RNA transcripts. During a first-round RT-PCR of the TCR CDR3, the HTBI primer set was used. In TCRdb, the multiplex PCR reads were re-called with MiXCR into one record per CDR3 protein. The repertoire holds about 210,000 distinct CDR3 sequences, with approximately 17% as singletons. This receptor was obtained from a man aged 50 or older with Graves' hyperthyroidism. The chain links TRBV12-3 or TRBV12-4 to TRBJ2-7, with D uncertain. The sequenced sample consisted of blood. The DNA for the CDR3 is TGTGCCAGCAGGGGTAGTGCCGAGCAGTACTTC. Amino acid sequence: CASRGSAEQYF.